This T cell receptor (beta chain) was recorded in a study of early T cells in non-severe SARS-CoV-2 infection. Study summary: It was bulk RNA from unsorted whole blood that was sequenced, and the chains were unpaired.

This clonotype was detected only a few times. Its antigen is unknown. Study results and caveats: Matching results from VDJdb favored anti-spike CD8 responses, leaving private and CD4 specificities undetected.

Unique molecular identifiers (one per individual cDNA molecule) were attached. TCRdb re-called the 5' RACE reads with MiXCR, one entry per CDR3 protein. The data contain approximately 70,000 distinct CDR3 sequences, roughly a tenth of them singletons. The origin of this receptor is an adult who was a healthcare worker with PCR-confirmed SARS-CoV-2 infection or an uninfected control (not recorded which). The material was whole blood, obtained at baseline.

CDR3: CASSLYGGETQYF. CDR3 DNA sequence: TGTGCCAGCAGTTTATATGGGGGAGAGACCCAGTACTTC. The chain carries TRBV27 and TRBJ2-5; D may match TRBD1 or TRBD2 (5 bases each). CDR1 is MNHEY, CDR2 SMNVEV, per germline (reference sequence). This CDR3 comprises 13 residues. Trimming took 1 base from V and 4 from J, leaving 7 bases between them.